This T cell receptor beta chain was recovered during a study of T cells after yellow fever vaccination. Study-level points and caveats: A weaker but faster secondary response was observed, peaking on day 5 versus 15.

TCRdb fed the 5' RACE reads into MiXCR, producing one record per CDR3 protein. The sample carries some 560,000 distinct CDR3 sequences, 19% recorded once. This clonotype was counted only a few times. The antigen is undetermined. The CDR3 extends over 15 amino acids. V lost 7 bases to trimming and J lost 8 bases; unmatched junction nucleotides: 10. Germline V lookup: CDR1 SGDLS, CDR2 YYNGEE. The TCR sequence derives from a man aged 30-40 years who received the YFV17D yellow fever vaccine. This rearrangement joins TRBV9 to TRBJ2-2; TRBD2 agrees at 11 bases. The specimen was PBMCs, collected 15 days after the yellow fever booster vaccination. CDR3 in DNA: TGTGCCAGCGGGAAACTAGCGGGAGAAAGTGGGGAGCTGTTTTTT. Its protein is CASGKLAGESGELFF.